This entry lists 26 T cell receptor beta chains sequenced from one sample in a study of PD-1 blockade in mismatch repair-deficient tumors. Here immunoSEQ multiplex PCR was the method, and the copy in TCRdb shows in-frame clones only, minus some. The table includes about 34,000 clones, 75% to 90% detected once. The sample consisted of PBMCs, taken less than 7 weeks after starting pembrolizumab. The receptors originated from an adult with mismatch repair-deficient cancer.

This clone was seen once. This chain links TRBV19 with TRBJ2-3, with 10 bases identical to TRBD2. CDR3 length: 16 residues. The trim removed 7 bases at V and 10 bases at J, leaving 17 bases unmatched. In germline, CDR1 is LNHDA, CDR2 SQIVND (reference sequence). CDR3 sequence: CASTRTSGGPHRAQYF. The CDR3, as DNA: TGTGCCAGTACCAGGACTAGCGGAGGCCCCCATCGGGCGCAGTATTTT.

This clone was observed a few times. J is TRBJ2-1 and V is TRBV21-1; whether TRBD2, the table's D call, matches the DNA was not checked. TRBV21-1 is a known pseudogene. The CDR3 contains 12 residues. CDR3 sequence: CASSNQRNEQFF. CDR3 nucleotides: TGTGCCAGCAGCAACCAGCGCAATGAGCAGTTCTTC.

The V call is TRBV6-1, the J call TRBJ1-1; D gene uncertain. The V and J ends lost 2 bases and 1 base respectively, with 8 bases between them. The CDR3 totals 14 residues. Per the germline V gene, CDR1 is MNHNS and CDR2 is SASEGT. The CDR3 loop reads CASSEWRKNTEAFF. Written as DNA, the CDR3 is TGTGCCAGCAGTGAATGGCGGAAGAACACTGAAGCTTTCTTT.

This clone came up a few times. The chain carries TRBV4-2 and TRBJ2-7; 7 bases map to TRBD2. From germline, CDR1 is LGHNA and CDR2 YNFKEQ. With 2 bases clipped from V and 1 base from J, the junction kept 2 bases outside the gene matches. The CDR3 runs 14 residues. The CDR3 nucleotides read TGTGCCAGCAGCCAACAGGGAGGGTCCTACGAGCAGTACTTC. Translation: CASSQQGGSYEQYF.

The CDR3 DNA reads as TGTGCCAGCAGCTTTTCGCAGGGGGCCTGGGAGACCCAGTACTTC. Amino acid sequence: CASSFSQGAWETQYF. The chain couples TRBV7-2 to TRBJ2-5; 8 bases line up with TRBD1. The CDR3 has 15 residues. V lost 3 bases, J lost 5 bases, and 8 bases stayed unmatched. From germline, CDR1 is SGHTA and CDR2 FQGNSA.

The rearrangement uses TRBV4-1 and TRBJ2-2, with 10 bases matching TRBD2. J gave up 2 bases and V 3 bases, and 6 bases lay outside the gene matches. Germline lookup yields CDR1 MGHRA and CDR2 YSYEKL. The CDR3 runs 17 residues. CDR3 sequence reads: CASSHLGLASNTGELFF. As DNA, the CDR3 is TGCGCCAGCAGCCACTTGGGACTAGCGTCAAACACCGGGGAGCTGTTTTTT.

Here the CDR3 reads CASSRDFFSEQYF. In nucleotides, the CDR3 is TGTGCCAGCAGCAGGGACTTCTTCTCCGAGCAGTACTTC. The genes are TRBV14 and TRBJ2-7, with a weak D call TRBD2 (6 bases). The V end was cut by 5 bases, the J end by 6 bases, with 14 bases between. The germline V gene encodes CDR1 SGHDN and CDR2 FVKESK. This CDR3 contains 13 residues.

This clone occurred once. This chain links TRBV7-8 with TRBJ1-2; D perhaps matches TRBD1 (6 bases). CDR3 length: 13 residues. Germline CDR1 is SGHVS and CDR2 is FQNEAQ. The ends were cut back, 5 bases at V and 5 bases at J, with 12 bases in the middle. CDR3 coding DNA: TGTGCCAGCAGCCCGACAGGTTCTTATGGCTACACCTTC. It is translated as CASSPTGSYGYTF.

This rearrangement joins TRBV27 to TRBJ2-7, with TRBD2 identical over 16 bases. Germline loops: CDR1 MNHEY, CDR2 SMNVEV (reference sequence). V shed 2 bases and J 0 bases; nucleotides not matched to a gene: 7. This CDR3 has 19 residues. The CDR3 protein is CASSLRGGLAGGHSYEQYF. The CDR3 DNA follows: TGTGCCAGCAGTTTAAGGGGGGGACTAGCGGGGGGGCACTCCTACGAGCAGTACTTC.

In this sample, this clone turned up a few times. The rearrangement uses TRBV5-1 and TRBJ2-7, with D possibly being TRBD1 (6 bases). The CDR3 runs to 12 residues. Germline assignment: CDR1 SGHRS and CDR2 YFSETQ. V was trimmed by 0 bases and J by 5 bases, leaving 6 bases between them. As DNA, the CDR3 is TGCGCCAGCAGCTTGGCAGGGGACGAGCAGTACTTC. This encodes CASSLAGDEQYF.

CDR3 sequence (DNA): TGTGCCAGCAGATCTAGCGTCGGCTCCTACAATGAGCAGTTCTTC. This codes for CASRSSVGSYNEQFF. The gene calls are TRBV11-2 and TRBJ2-1; a possible D gene is TRBD2 (6 bases). V dropped 6 bases and J dropped 0 bases, with 12 bases sitting between them. CDR1 SGHAT and CDR2 FQNNGV come from the germline V gene. This CDR3 has 15 residues.

The chain links TRBV28 to TRBJ2-1; a possible D gene is TRBD2 (5 bases). V was trimmed by 3 bases and J by 5 bases, leaving 11 bases between them. CDR1 is MDHEN and CDR2 is SYDVKM in the germline V gene. The CDR3 covers 14 residues. CDR3 DNA: TGTGCCAGCAGTTTCCTGACTAAGCACAATGAGCAGTTCTTC. Translated: CASSFLTKHNEQFF. The full variable domain, rest sourced from reference TRBV28 and TRBJ2-1, is DVKVTQSSRYLVKRTGEKVFLECVQDMDHENMFWYRQDPGLGLRLIYFSYDVKMKEKGDIPEGYSVSREKKERFSLILESASTNQTSMYLCASSFLTKHNEQFFGPGTRLTVL.

This clone was counted once. The rearrangement uses TRBV29-1 and TRBJ2-5; 9 bases fit TRBD1. The tail of the sequence fits TRBJ2-7 better, so the J call may be wrong. CDR1 and CDR2 (germline): SQVTM, ANQGSEA. CDR3 length: 13 amino acids. The CDR3 loop reads CSVGGQGVHEQYF. In DNA form, the CDR3 reads TGCAGCGTTGGGGGACAGGGTGTCCACGAGCAGTACTTC.

This clone was picked up a small number of times. This chain links TRBV11-3 with TRBJ2-7; D perhaps matches TRBD1 (5 bases). Germline loops: CDR1 SGHNT, CDR2 YENEEA. This CDR3 has 13 residues. The V end lost 4 bases, the J end lost 3 bases, and 10 bases lay between the germline ends. CDR3 in amino acids: CASSYRQYYEQYF. In DNA, the CDR3 is TGTGCCAGCAGCTACCGACAGTACTACGAGCAGTACTTC.

V is TRBV27 and J is TRBJ1-2; 8 bases align to TRBD1. The CDR3 has 15 amino acids. V trimming: 5 bases; J trimming: 4 bases; junction bases outside the gene matches: 9. Germline CDR1 reads MNHEY; CDR2 reads SMNVEV (reference sequence). CDR3 protein: CASSATLQGGYGYTF. DNA for the CDR3: TGTGCCAGCAGTGCGACACTACAGGGGGGCTATGGCTACACCTTC.

This clone appeared a few times. The J gene is TRBJ2-1, the V gene TRBV5-4, with 12 bases matching TRBD2. This CDR3 is built from 15 residues. J lost 7 bases, V lost 1 base, and 3 bases had no gene match. CDR1 and CDR2 (germline): SGHNT, YYREEE (reference sequence). The CDR3 region is CASSLLAGGMNEQFF. The CDR3 nucleotides are TGTGCCAGCAGCTTGCTAGCGGGAGGGATGAATGAGCAGTTCTTC.

The chain links TRBV18 to TRBJ1-2; a possible D gene is TRBD1 (6 bases). The CDR3 loop spans 13 amino acids. Trimming shortened V by 2 bases and J by 2 bases, and 6 bases separated the two germline ends. Germline V gives CDR1 KGHSH, CDR2 LQKENI. As DNA, the CDR3 is TGTGCCAGCTCACCAGGGGGCAACTATGGCTACACCTTC. Its protein is CASSPGGNYGYTF.

The rearrangement joins TRBV9 to TRBJ1-5, with D uncertain. In germline, CDR1 is SGDLS, CDR2 YYNGEE. Trimming removed 4 bases from V and 6 bases from J, with 17 bases in between. The CDR3 has 15 residues. DNA of the CDR3: TGTGCCAGCAGCCCCGGGAGTCGGGTTGGTCAGCCCCAGCATTTT. This gives the protein CASSPGSRVGQPQHF.

This clone was detected only a few times. The V gene is TRBV5-4, the J gene TRBJ2-7, with D perhaps matching TRBD2 (6 bases). V lost 2 bases and J 6 bases, leaving 21 bases between the germline ends. This CDR3 region has 16 residues. The V gene's germline CDR1 is SGHNT and CDR2 YYREEE (reference sequence). CDR3 DNA sequence: TGTGCCAGCAGCTTAAAGATTGGGGCGGGGAGTGGCGAGCAGTACTTC. The encoded protein is CASSLKIGAGSGEQYF.

This chain joins TRBV13 and TRBJ2-7; 9 bases fit TRBD1. The CDR3 is 17 residues long. V was pared by 5 bases and J by 5 bases, with 16 bases of the junction left unmatched. Germline loops: CDR1 PRHDT, CDR2 FYEKMQ (reference sequence). CDR3 nucleotide sequence: TGTGCCAGCAGCGACGGACCACCGGGACAGGGTCCCCACGAGCAGTACTTC. Translating it yields CASSDGPPGQGPHEQYF.

The V gene is TRBV5-1, the J gene TRBJ1-3; perhaps TRBD1 as D (5 bases). The CDR3 consists of 15 residues. The V end lost 5 bases, the J end lost 0 bases, and 12 bases lay between the germline ends. CDR1 SGHRS and CDR2 YFSETQ come from the germline V gene. As DNA, the CDR3 is TGCGCCAGCAGGGGAGGGGAGTCCTCTGGAAACACCATATATTTT. This gives the protein CASRGGESSGNTIYF.

The CDR3 DNA is TGTGCCAGCTCCCAGGACACCCGAACCTACGAGCAGTACTTC. Residues: CASSQDTRTYEQYF. The chain couples TRBV18 to TRBJ2-7, with D perhaps TRBD1 (5 bases). The CDR3 is 14 residues long. Trimming took off 6 bases at V and 2 bases at J, with 14 bases between the two ends. The germline CDR1 and CDR2 sequences are KGHSH and LQKENI.

The V gene is TRBV20-1, the J gene TRBJ2-5; perhaps TRBD1 as D (6 bases). This CDR3 has 10 residues. V was pared by 5 bases and J by 9 bases, with 10 bases between. CDR1 DFQATT and CDR2 SNEGSKA come from the germline V gene (reference sequence). CDR3 residues: CSALGGAQYF. For the CDR3, the DNA is TGCAGTGCTCTAGGGGGTGCCCAGTACTTC.

J is TRBJ2-3 and V is TRBV5-8; 7 positions agree with TRBD1. This CDR3 region has 15 residues. J lost 2 bases, V lost 2 bases, and 5 bases had no gene match. Germline-derived CDR1 and CDR2 are SGHTS and YDEGEE. The CDR3 is CASSFGTDNTDTQYF. Written as DNA, the CDR3 is TGTGCCAGCAGCTTCGGGACAGACAACACAGATACGCAGTATTTT.

This clone turned up a few times. The rearrangement links TRBV6-1 to TRBJ1-5; TRBD1 is a possible D gene (6 bases). The CDR3 has 14 residues. Trimming took 2 bases from V and 5 from J, leaving 10 bases between them. CDR1 and CDR2 (germline): MNHNS, SASEGT. Here the CDR3 reads CASSEITGYQPQHF. DNA for the CDR3: TGTGCCAGCAGTGAAATAACAGGGTATCAGCCCCAGCATTTT.

The chain couples TRBV7-9 to TRBJ1-2; D is uncertain. V was pared by 1 base and J by 3 bases, with 6 bases between. The germline CDR1 and CDR2 sequences are SEHNR and FQNEAQ (reference sequence). The CDR3 extends over 13 amino acids. The CDR3 here is CASSLDGDYGYTF. The CDR3 DNA is TGTGCCAGCAGCTTAGACGGAGACTATGGCTACACCTTC. Full variable domain (outside the CDR3, taken from reference TRBV7-9 and TRBJ1-2): DTGVSQNPRHKITKRGQNVTFRCDPISEHNRLYWYRQTLGQGPEFLTYFQNEAQLEKSRLLSDRFSAERPKGSFSTLEIQRTEQGDSAMYLCASSLDGDYGYTFGSGTRLTVV.